This TCR beta chain was sequenced for a study of T cell responses to AZD1222 COVID-19 vaccine. Study-wide background: Pooling was applied to second doses at about 4 or about 12 weeks. Overall study results and limits: Vaccination with two AZD1222 doses was followed by a rise in Spike-specific TCR breadth and depth.

Comments on this clone: Antigen unknown.

Profiled with immunoSEQ multiplex PCR; TCRdb holds only in-frame clones, not every one. The data contain under 300,000 clones, approximately 95% of them singletons. From germline, CDR1 is LNHDA and CDR2 SQIVND (reference sequence). This CDR3 is built from 12 residues. V lost 4 bases to trimming and J lost 2 bases, with 5 bases between them. This receptor was identified in an adult in good health. Sequencing used peripheral blood, obtained on day 0 of AZD1222 vaccination. The gene calls are TRBV19 and TRBJ1-2; D is possibly TRBD1 (5 bases). DNA for the CDR3: TGTGCCAGTAGTAGACAGAACTATGGCTACACCTTC. As protein: CASSRQNYGYTF.